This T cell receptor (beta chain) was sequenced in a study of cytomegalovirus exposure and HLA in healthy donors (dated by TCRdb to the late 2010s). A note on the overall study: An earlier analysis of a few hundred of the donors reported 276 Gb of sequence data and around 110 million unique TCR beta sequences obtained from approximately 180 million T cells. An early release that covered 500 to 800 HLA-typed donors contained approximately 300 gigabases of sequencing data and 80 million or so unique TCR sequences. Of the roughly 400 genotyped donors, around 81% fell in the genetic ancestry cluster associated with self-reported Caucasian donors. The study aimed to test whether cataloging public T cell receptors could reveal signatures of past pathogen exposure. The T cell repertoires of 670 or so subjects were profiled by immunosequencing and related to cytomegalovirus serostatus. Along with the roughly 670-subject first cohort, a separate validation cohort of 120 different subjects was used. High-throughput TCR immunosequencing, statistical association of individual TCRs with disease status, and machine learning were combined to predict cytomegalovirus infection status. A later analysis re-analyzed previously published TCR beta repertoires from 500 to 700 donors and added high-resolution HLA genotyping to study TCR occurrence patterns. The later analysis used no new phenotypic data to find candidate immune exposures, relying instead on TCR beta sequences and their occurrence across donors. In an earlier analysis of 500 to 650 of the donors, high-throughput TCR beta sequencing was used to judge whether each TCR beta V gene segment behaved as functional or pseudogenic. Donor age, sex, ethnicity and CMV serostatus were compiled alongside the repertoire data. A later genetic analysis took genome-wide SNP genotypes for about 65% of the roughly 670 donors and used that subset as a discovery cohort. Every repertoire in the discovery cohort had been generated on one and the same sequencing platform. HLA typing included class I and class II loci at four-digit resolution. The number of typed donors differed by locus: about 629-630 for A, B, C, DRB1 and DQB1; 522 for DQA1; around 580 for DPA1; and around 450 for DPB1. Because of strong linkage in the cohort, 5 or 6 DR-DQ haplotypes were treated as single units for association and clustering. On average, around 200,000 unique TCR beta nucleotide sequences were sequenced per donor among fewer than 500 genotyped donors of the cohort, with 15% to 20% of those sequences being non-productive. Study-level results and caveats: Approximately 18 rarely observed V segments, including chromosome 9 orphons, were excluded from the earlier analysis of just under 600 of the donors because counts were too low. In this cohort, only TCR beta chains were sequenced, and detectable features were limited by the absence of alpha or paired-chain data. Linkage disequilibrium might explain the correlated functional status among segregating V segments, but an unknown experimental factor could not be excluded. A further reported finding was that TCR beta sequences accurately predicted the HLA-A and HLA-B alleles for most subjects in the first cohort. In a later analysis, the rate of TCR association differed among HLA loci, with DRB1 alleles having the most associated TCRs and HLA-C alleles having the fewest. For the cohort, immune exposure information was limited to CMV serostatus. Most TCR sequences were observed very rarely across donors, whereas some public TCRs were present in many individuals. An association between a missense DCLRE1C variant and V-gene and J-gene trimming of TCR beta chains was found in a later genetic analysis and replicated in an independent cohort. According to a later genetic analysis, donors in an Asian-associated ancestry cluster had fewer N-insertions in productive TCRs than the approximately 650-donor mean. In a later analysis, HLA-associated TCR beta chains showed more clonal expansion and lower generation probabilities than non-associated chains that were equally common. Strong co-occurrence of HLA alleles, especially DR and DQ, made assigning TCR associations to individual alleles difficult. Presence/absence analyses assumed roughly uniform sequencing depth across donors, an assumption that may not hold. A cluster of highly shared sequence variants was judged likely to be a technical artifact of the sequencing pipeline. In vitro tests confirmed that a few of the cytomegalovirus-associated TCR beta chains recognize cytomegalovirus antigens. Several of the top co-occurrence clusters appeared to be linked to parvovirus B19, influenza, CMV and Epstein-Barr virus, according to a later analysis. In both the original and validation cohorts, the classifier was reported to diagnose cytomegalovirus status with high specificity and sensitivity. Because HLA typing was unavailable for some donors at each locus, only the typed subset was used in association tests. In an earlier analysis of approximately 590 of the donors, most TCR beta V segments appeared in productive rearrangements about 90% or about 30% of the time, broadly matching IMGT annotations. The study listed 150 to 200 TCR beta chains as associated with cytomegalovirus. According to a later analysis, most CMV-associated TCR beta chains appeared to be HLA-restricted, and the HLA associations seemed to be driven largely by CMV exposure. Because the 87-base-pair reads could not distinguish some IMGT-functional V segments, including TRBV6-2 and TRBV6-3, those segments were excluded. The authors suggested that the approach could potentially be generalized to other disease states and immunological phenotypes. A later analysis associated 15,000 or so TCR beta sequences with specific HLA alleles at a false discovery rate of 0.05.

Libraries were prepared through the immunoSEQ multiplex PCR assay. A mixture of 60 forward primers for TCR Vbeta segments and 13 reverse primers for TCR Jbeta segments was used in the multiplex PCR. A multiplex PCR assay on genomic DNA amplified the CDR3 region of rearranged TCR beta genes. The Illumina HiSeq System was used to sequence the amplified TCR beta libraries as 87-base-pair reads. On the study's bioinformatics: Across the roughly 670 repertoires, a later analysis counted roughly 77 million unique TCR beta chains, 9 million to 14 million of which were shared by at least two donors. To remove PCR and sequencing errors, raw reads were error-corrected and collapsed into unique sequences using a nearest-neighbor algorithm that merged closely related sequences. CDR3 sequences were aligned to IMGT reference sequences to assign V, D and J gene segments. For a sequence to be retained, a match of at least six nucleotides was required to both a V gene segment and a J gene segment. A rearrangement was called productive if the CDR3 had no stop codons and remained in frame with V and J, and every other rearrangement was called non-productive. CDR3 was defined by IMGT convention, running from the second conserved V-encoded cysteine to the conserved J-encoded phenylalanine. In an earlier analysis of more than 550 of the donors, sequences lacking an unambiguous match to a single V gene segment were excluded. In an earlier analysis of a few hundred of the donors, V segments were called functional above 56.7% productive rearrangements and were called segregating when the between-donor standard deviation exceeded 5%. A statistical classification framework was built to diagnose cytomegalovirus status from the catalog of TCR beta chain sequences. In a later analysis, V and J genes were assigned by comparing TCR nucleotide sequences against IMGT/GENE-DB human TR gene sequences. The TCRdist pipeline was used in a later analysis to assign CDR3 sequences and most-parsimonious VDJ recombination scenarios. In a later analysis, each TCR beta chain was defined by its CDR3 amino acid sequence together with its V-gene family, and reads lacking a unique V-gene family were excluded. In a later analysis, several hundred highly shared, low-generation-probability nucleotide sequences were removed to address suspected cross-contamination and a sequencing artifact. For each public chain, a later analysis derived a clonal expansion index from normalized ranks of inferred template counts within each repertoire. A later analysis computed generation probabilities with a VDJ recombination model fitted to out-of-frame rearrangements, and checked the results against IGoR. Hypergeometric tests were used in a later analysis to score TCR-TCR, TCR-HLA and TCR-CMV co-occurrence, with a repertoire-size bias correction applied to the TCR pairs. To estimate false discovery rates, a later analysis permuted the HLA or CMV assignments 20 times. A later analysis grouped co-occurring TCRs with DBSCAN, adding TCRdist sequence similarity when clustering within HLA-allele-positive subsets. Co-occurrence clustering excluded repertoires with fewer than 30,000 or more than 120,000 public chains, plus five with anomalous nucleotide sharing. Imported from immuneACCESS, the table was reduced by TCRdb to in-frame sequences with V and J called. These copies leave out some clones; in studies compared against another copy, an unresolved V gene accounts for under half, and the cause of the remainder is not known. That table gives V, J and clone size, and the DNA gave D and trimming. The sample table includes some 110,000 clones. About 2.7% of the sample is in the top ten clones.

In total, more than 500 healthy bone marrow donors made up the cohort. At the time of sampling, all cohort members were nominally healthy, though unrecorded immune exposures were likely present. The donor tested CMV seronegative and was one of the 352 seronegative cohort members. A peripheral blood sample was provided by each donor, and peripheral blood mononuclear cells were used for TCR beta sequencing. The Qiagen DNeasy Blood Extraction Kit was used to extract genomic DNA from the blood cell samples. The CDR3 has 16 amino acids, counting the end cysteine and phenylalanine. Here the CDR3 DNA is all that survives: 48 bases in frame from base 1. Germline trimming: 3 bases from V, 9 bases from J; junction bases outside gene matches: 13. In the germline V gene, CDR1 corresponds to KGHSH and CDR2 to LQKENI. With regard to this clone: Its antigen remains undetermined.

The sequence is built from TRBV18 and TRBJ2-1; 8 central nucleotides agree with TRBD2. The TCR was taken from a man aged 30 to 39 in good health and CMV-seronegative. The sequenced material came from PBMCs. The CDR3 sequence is CASSPPTSGRLAEQFF. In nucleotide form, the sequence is TGTGCCAGCTCACCCCCTACTAGCGGTCGTTTGGCTGAGCAGTTCTTC.